The source of this T cell receptor beta chain is a study of a mutant IDH1 vaccine in newly diagnosed glioma. In germline, CDR1 is SNHLY, CDR2 FYNNEI. The CDR3 runs to 14 residues. The J segment lost 2 bases and the V segment lost 6 bases, leaving 3 bases of the junction unmatched. The time point: week 11, during vaccination. Vaccine doses each comprised 300 ug of mutant IDH1 20-mer peptide, with topical imiquimod. Each of the donors came in with new WHO grade 3 or 4 astrocytomas that were IDH1-mutant and ATRX-lost. Produced via immunoSEQ multiplex PCR; TCRdb's table is partial and in-frame only. The table has about 40,000 clones, roughly 80% seen once. Broader study findings: Induction of immune responses by the vaccine occurred in about 95% of patients. Changes in top peripheral clonotypes did not appear linked to pseudoprogression.

In the case of this clone: The target antigen is unknown.

The source was peripheral blood mononuclear cells (PBMCs), collected from a glioma patient whose treatment included an IDH1 peptide vaccine. The chain uses TRBV2 and TRBJ2-7, with 11 bases lining up with TRBD2. The TCR comes from a woman aged 30 to 39 with glioma. Some clones in this sample may be carry-over from other donors' samples. This CDR3 reads CASRASGRPYEQYF. CDR3 nucleotides: TGTGCCAGCAGAGCTAGCGGGAGGCCCTACGAGCAGTACTTC.